The 4 T cell receptor beta chains reported below all come from one sample, sequenced in a study of Graves' ophthalmopathy and Graves' hyperthyroidism (dated by TCRdb to the late 2010s). This sample was sequenced with an Illumina HiSeq 2000. For repertoire sequencing, TCR beta CDR3 regions were amplified from RNA transcripts. The first round of RT-PCR was done with HTBI primers and the Qiagen OneStep RT-PCR kit, and was followed by a second round of multiplex PCR, then size selection and purification. Using fastp at Q25 and MiXCR, TCRdb reprocessed the public reads and kept productive beta chains. When rows share a CDR3 protein, they turn into one entry using the most common DNA and genes. For this sample there are 650,000 to 900,000 distinct CDR3 sequences; roughly two fifths appear just once. The leading ten clones occupy 40% to 55% of the sample. Specimen: peripheral blood. These receptors came from an adult man with Graves' ophthalmopathy.

This clonotype was detected ten times or more. This CDR3 reads CASSLAGQGRNYGYTF. The CDR3 DNA is TGTGCCAGCAGCTTAGCGGGCCAGGGAAGGAACTATGGCTACACCTTC. The chain carries TRBV7-2 and TRBJ1-2, with D maybe TRBD1 (5 bases). Germline V lookup: CDR1 SGHTA, CDR2 FQGNSA. V dropped 0 bases and J dropped 2 bases, with 13 bases sitting between them. There are 16 residues in the CDR3.

The sample holds a few counts of this clonotype. The chain uses TRBV20-1 and TRBJ2-5; weak D call: TRBD2 (5 bases). CDR1 and CDR2 from the germline V gene are DFQATT and SNEGSKA (reference sequence). Trimming stripped 0 bases from V and 7 bases from J, with 15 bases between. CDR3 size: 14 residues. The CDR3 sequence is CSARDLQMEVTQYF. The CDR3 DNA sequence: TGCAGTGCTAGAGATCTACAGATGGAGGTGACCCAGTACTTC.

This clonotype was observed a few times. The CDR3, as DNA: TGCAGTGCAATACAGGGATTGCCAGAGACCCAGTACTTC. Amino acids: CSAIQGLPETQYF. The chain is built from TRBV20-1 and TRBJ2-5; D is perhaps TRBD1 (6 bases). CDR3 length: 13 residues. CDR1 DFQATT and CDR2 SNEGSKA come from the germline V gene (reference sequence). Trimming took off 6 bases at V and 4 bases at J, with 15 bases between the two ends.

The rearrangement uses TRBV25-1 and TRBJ2-2; 9 bases line up with TRBD2. CDR3 length: 16 amino acids. The junction had 9 bases not matched to a gene; V was cut back by 6 bases and J by 4 bases. From germline, CDR1 is MGHDK and CDR2 SYGVNS. The CDR3 nucleotides are TGTGCCAGCAGCCAAGAAGGGACTAGCCCCACCGGGGAGCTGTTTTTT. Translated, it gives CASSQEGTSPTGELFF.